These 30 T cell receptor beta chains share one sample of origin, sequenced in a study of blood T cell repertoires in COVID-19. Assay used: immunoSEQ multiplex PCR; TCRdb lists only in-frame clones, some missing. The repertoire holds about 160,000 clones, with approximately 88% as singletons. Specimen: PBMCs or T cells enriched from blood (not recorded which). The receptors were sampled from a woman between 45 and 60 years old who had recovered from COVID-19.

The chain employs TRBV6-5 and TRBJ2-7; TRBD2 aligns across 11 bases. The J segment lost 2 bases and the V segment lost 1 base, leaving 1 base of the junction unmatched. This CDR3 has 15 amino acids. Germline values: CDR1 MNHEY, CDR2 SVGAGI. CDR3 sequence: CASSYLTSGAYEQYF. CDR3 sequence (DNA): TGTGCCAGCAGTTACTTGACTAGCGGGGCCTACGAGCAGTACTTC.

The V call is TRBV19, the J call TRBJ1-5; D remains ambiguous. The germline CDR1 and CDR2 sequences are LNHDA and SQIVND (reference sequence). This CDR3 is 15 amino acids long. Trimming took 5 bases from V and 4 from J, leaving 15 bases between them. This CDR3 reads CASSPRLVMNQPQHF. The CDR3 DNA reads TGTGCCAGTAGTCCCCGACTGGTTATGAATCAGCCCCAGCATTTT.

The genes are TRBV5-1 and TRBJ1-4; possibly TRBD1 for D (5 bases). The germline CDR1 and CDR2 sequences are SGHRS and YFSETQ. Trimming took off 0 bases at V and 7 bases at J, with 22 bases between the two ends. The CDR3 loop spans 18 amino acids. The CDR3 sequence is CASSLVPPGQGGGEKLFF. In nucleotides, the CDR3 is TGCGCCAGCAGCTTGGTCCCACCGGGGCAGGGAGGAGGTGAAAAACTGTTTTTT.

The CDR3 coding sequence is TGCGCCAGCAGCCAAGAAGGTGGGACAGAGTATGGCTACACCTTC. Its translation is CASSQEGGTEYGYTF. The chain recombines TRBV4-1 with TRBJ1-2; 7 nucleotides match TRBD1. The J segment lost 5 bases and the V segment lost 0 bases, leaving 6 bases of the junction unmatched. This CDR3 comprises 15 residues. Germline V gene lookup returns CDR1 MGHRA and CDR2 YSYEKL.

A word on this clone: Sequence at one end of the junction differs from germline and may be a read error. The rearrangement links TRBV11-3 to TRBJ2-3; 7 nucleotides agree with TRBD2. Germline CDR1 is SGHNT and CDR2 is YENEEA. The CDR3 runs 15 residues. This CDR3 reads CASSLGSTSRDTQYF. In DNA form, the CDR3 reads TGTGCCAGCAGCTTAGGCTCGACTAGCAGAGATACGCAGTATTTT.

This clone has just one count. This sequence joins TRBV5-4 and TRBJ2-5; TRBD2 matches 8 bases. Trimming took 4 bases from V and 4 from J; bases not matched to a gene: 9. CDR1 is SGHNT, CDR2 YYREEE, per germline (reference sequence). The CDR3 consists of 15 residues. CDR3 nucleotides: TGTGCCAGCAGCATCCAGGCGGGGGGAGTAGAGACCCAGTACTTC. Its translation is CASSIQAGGVETQYF.

V is TRBV6-5 and J is TRBJ2-7; a weak D match, TRBD1 (6 bases). This CDR3 spans 14 amino acids. Germline CDR1 is MNHEY and CDR2 is SVGAGI. The V gene lost 6 bases and the J gene lost 4 bases, with 16 bases spanning the gap. The CDR3 protein is CASSLPGRGYEQYF. The CDR3 bases are TGTGCCAGCAGCCTACCGGGCAGGGGTTACGAGCAGTACTTC.

J is TRBJ1-5 and V is TRBV6-4; TRBD1 is a possible D gene (5 bases). The CDR3 totals 19 residues. The germline V gene has CDR1 MRHNA and CDR2 SNTAGT. The V and J ends lost 6 bases and 3 bases respectively, with 27 bases between them. The CDR3 is CASREPGPAERPTNQPQHF. CDR3 in DNA: TGTGCCAGCAGGGAACCAGGGCCCGCGGAAAGACCTACCAATCAGCCCCAGCATTTT.

The genes are TRBV11-2 and TRBJ2-2; D might be TRBD1 (6 bases). The V gene's germline CDR1 is SGHAT and CDR2 FQNNGV. The CDR3 is made up of 15 amino acids. Trimming took 1 base from V and 3 from J, leaving 9 bases between them. CDR3 DNA sequence: TGTGCCAGCAGCTTAGCAACAGGGTACACCGGGGAGCTGTTTTTT. Translated, it gives CASSLATGYTGELFF.

The chain carries TRBV19 and TRBJ1-4; possibly TRBD1 for D (5 bases). Germline lookup yields CDR1 LNHDA and CDR2 SQIVND (reference sequence). CDR3 length equals 14 residues. Trimming left V 3 bases short and J 7 bases short, with 12 bases between. CDR3 bases: TGTGCCAGTAGTATCTGGCAGGGCCGTGAAAAACTGTTTTTT. It specifies CASSIWQGREKLFF. Together with reference TRBV19 and TRBJ1-4, the CDR3 gives the full variable domain: DGGITQSPKYLFRKEGQNVTLSCEQNLNHDAMYWYRQDPGQGLRLIYYSQIVNDFQKGDIAEGYSVSREKKESFPLTVTSAQKNPTAFYLCASSIWQGREKLFFGSGTQLSVL.

This clone was seen at least ten times. This chain uses TRBV18 with TRBJ1-2, with TRBD1 matching 10 bases. With V trimmed by 3 bases and J by 7 bases, 17 bases remained unmatched. Looked up from germline, CDR1 is KGHSH and CDR2 is LQKENI. CDR3 size: 18 residues. The CDR3 DNA follows: TGTGCCAGCTCACCCTCCGGGACAGGGGTCTCTTTAGTGAGTGGCTACACCTTC. Residues: CASSPSGTGVSLVSGYTF.

The chain combines TRBV12-3 or TRBV12-4 with TRBJ1-5, with TRBD1 matching over 7 bases. The CDR3 has 13 amino acids. V gave up 2 bases and J gave up 7 bases; unmatched junction bases: 2. CDR3 sequence: CASSLNRGQPQHF. The CDR3 DNA sequence: TGTGCCAGCAGTTTAAACAGGGGACAGCCCCAGCATTTT.

This CDR3 is CASSQGRGRANEQFF. CDR3 nucleotides: TGTGCCAGCAGCCAAGGGCGGGGGAGGGCGAATGAGCAGTTCTTC. The rearrangement uses TRBV3-1 (or the pseudogene TRBV3-2) and TRBJ2-1; 7 bases line up with TRBD2. V trimming: 1 base; J trimming: 7 bases; junction bases outside the gene matches: 7. Per germline, CDR1 LGHDT and CDR2 YNNKEL (reference sequence). This CDR3 region has 15 residues.

The genes are TRBV18 and TRBJ1-5; maybe TRBD1 (6 bases). From germline, CDR1 is KGHSH and CDR2 LQKENI. CDR3 size: 17 residues. Trimming left V 6 bases short and J 2 bases short, with 20 bases between. In DNA form, the CDR3 reads TGTGCCAGCTCCCCAACGACAGGTCCAGGGGGCAATCAGCCCCAGCATTTT. Translation: CASSPTTGPGGNQPQHF.

Of note for this clone: The sample carries other DNA sequences with the same CDR3. The V call is TRBV5-1, the J call TRBJ2-2; 11 bases line up with TRBD2. The junction had 3 bases not matched to a gene; V was cut back by 4 bases and J by 1 base. This CDR3 comprises 16 residues. Germline V gene lookup returns CDR1 SGHRS and CDR2 YFSETQ. CDR3 residues: CASSRGLAGNTGELFF. The CDR3 nucleotides are TGCGCCAGCAGCCGTGGACTAGCGGGGAACACCGGGGAGCTGTTTTTT.

The chain links TRBV5-5 to TRBJ2-1; 12 bases map to TRBD2. The V gene's germline CDR1 is SGHKS and CDR2 YYEKEE (reference sequence). This CDR3 is built from 15 residues. With 6 bases clipped from V and 7 bases from J, the junction kept 8 bases outside the gene matches. This CDR3 is CASNLLAGGGNEQFF. The CDR3 DNA is TGTGCCAGCAACCTACTAGCGGGGGGAGGAAATGAGCAGTTCTTC.

The rearrangement links TRBV7-2 to TRBJ1-2, with 8 positions matching TRBD1. J was trimmed by 1 base and V by 1 base; bases with no gene match: 2. Germline CDR1 SGHTA, CDR2 FQGNSA. The CDR3 contains 15 residues. The CDR3 region is CASSLGGQGNYGYTF. The CDR3 nucleotides are TGTGCCAGCAGCTTAGGAGGACAGGGTAACTATGGCTACACCTTC. The variable domain in full, completed from reference TRBV7-2 and TRBJ1-2, reads GAGVSQSPSNKVTEKGKDVELRCDPISGHTALYWYRQSLGQGLEFLIYFQGNSAPDKSGLPSDRFSAERTGGSVSTLTIQRTQQEDSAVYLCASSLGGQGNYGYTFGSGTRLTVV.

The V gene is TRBV11-3, the J gene TRBJ2-1; perhaps TRBD2 as D (6 bases). Deletions cut 4 bases from V and 2 bases from J, with 12 bases between. Germline CDR1 and CDR2: SGHNT and YENEEA. This CDR3 is built from 15 residues. The CDR3 DNA follows: TGTGCCAGCAGCTCCAGGGCGGGAACCTACAATGAGCAGTTCTTC. This encodes CASSSRAGTYNEQFF.

This chain connects TRBV7-2 to TRBJ2-4, with TRBD2 matching 8 bases. J lost 8 bases, V lost 6 bases, and 15 bases had no gene match. The CDR3 totals 16 residues. Germline CDR1 SGHTA, CDR2 FQGNSA. CDR3 sequence: CASSMAGGTRRDIQYF. CDR3 DNA sequence: TGTGCCAGCAGTATGGCAGGAGGGACTAGGAGGGACATTCAGTACTTC.

This sequence joins TRBV3-1 (or the pseudogene TRBV3-2) and TRBJ2-7; 7 bases fit TRBD2. The germline gives CDR1 LGHDT, CDR2 YNNKEL (reference sequence). Trimming removed 1 base from V and 0 bases from J; junction bases left unmatched: 3. The CDR3 is made up of 15 amino acids. The CDR3 loop is CASSQVTGGSYEQYF. The CDR3 nucleotides are TGTGCCAGCAGCCAAGTAACGGGAGGCTCCTACGAGCAGTACTTC.

The genes are TRBV9 and TRBJ1-4; TRBD1 might be the D (5 bases). CDR1 and CDR2 from the germline V gene are SGDLS and YYNGEE. The CDR3 is 14 amino acids. Trimming stripped 2 bases from V and 6 bases from J, with 11 bases between. CDR3 loop: CASSVWGVDEKLFF. The DNA of the CDR3 is TGTGCCAGCAGCGTTTGGGGGGTCGATGAAAAACTGTTTTTT.

The table lists this clone with a few counts. The chain has TRBV27 and TRBJ2-7; TRBD1 matches at 9 bases. CDR1 and CDR2 from the germline V gene are MNHEY and SMNVEV (reference sequence). V was clipped by 5 bases and J by 0 bases; unmatched bases: 5. CDR3 length: 15 amino acids. The CDR3 is CASSQGTGFSYEQYF. The CDR3 nucleotides read TGTGCCAGCAGTCAGGGGACAGGGTTCTCCTACGAGCAGTACTTC.

This clone came up a few times. This chain uses TRBV7-9 with TRBJ2-2, with 8 bases fitting TRBD2. This CDR3 has 15 residues. Trimming took 2 bases from V and 6 from J; bases not matched to a gene: 5. The germline CDR1 and CDR2 sequences are SEHNR and FQNEAQ (reference sequence). The CDR3 spells CASSLTGGLAGELFF. The DNA of the CDR3 is TGTGCCAGCAGCTTAACGGGGGGGCTTGCCGGGGAGCTGTTTTTT.

The sample holds one count of this clone. The J gene is TRBJ1-1, the V gene TRBV7-9; D call uncertain. The V and J ends lost 3 bases and 1 base respectively, with 12 bases between them. CDR1 is SEHNR, CDR2 FQNEAQ, per germline (reference sequence). This CDR3 has 15 residues. CDR3 in DNA: TGTGCCAGCAGCTTGGCGTGGAGCCCGAACACTGAAGCTTTCTTT. Amino acids: CASSLAWSPNTEAFF.

The chain combines TRBV19 with TRBJ2-7; D is unresolved. Germline-derived CDR1 and CDR2 are LNHDA and SQIVND (reference sequence). The CDR3 spans 15 residues. V dropped 5 bases and J dropped 2 bases, with 16 bases sitting between them. CDR3 coding DNA: TGTGCCAGTAGTCTCCTTCCGGCCGGAGCCTACGAGCAGTACTTC. This gives the protein CASSLLPAGAYEQYF. The whole variable domain, remainder taken from reference TRBV19 and TRBJ2-7, is DGGITQSPKYLFRKEGQNVTLSCEQNLNHDAMYWYRQDPGQGLRLIYYSQIVNDFQKGDIAEGYSVSREKKESFPLTVTSAQKNPTAFYLCASSLLPAGAYEQYFGPGTRLTVT.

The CDR3 nucleotides read TGCGCCAGCAGTCAACCAAGGAGGAACACTAACTATGGCTACACCTTC. The encoded protein is CASSQPRRNTNYGYTF. The V gene is TRBV23-1, the J gene TRBJ1-2; no firm D call. TRBV23-1 is treated as an ORF (open reading frame) with a function not yet certain. The CDR3 has 16 amino acids. The ends were cut back, 2 bases at V and 0 bases at J, with 13 bases in the middle.

This clone was seen once. V usage is TRBV7-9 and J usage is TRBJ2-2; D gene unclear. CDR3 length: 15 amino acids. V lost 1 base to trimming and J lost 4 bases, with 10 bases between them. Germline CDR1 reads SEHNR; CDR2 reads FQNEAQ (reference sequence). The CDR3 DNA follows: TGTGCCAGCAGCTTAGTCGTACCCGGCACCGGGGAGCTGTTTTTT. It codes for CASSLVVPGTGELFF. The complete variable domain, with remaining parts taken from reference TRBV7-9 and TRBJ2-2, reads DTGVSQNPRHKITKRGQNVTFRCDPISEHNRLYWYRQTLGQGPEFLTYFQNEAQLEKSRLLSDRFSAERPKGSFSTLEIQRTEQGDSAMYLCASSLVVPGTGELFFGEGSRLTVL.

The V and J genes are TRBV3-1 (or the pseudogene TRBV3-2) and TRBJ2-5; TRBD2 matches 9 bases. The junction had 9 bases not matched to a gene; V was cut back by 4 bases and J by 6 bases. Germline V gene sequence: CDR1 LGHDT, CDR2 YNNKEL (reference sequence). There are 15 residues in the CDR3. The CDR3 protein is CASSLTAGGPKTQYF. The CDR3 nucleotides are TGTGCCAGCAGCCTAACTGCGGGGGGGCCCAAGACCCAGTACTTC.

V is TRBV11-3 and J is TRBJ2-3, with D maybe TRBD2 (5 bases). Germline values: CDR1 SGHNT, CDR2 YENEEA. This CDR3 comprises 15 residues. V lost 5 bases and J lost 2, with 14 bases in between. The CDR3 DNA is TGTGCCAGCAGCGCCGAAGGGCTAGCCACAGATACGCAGTATTTT. It is translated as CASSAEGLATDTQYF. The whole variable domain, remainder taken from reference TRBV11-3 and TRBJ2-3, is EAGVVQSPRYKIIEKKQPVAFWCNPISGHNTLYWYLQNLGQGPELLIRYENEEAVDDSQLPKDRFSAERLKGVDSTLKIQPAELGDSAVYLCASSAEGLATDTQYFGPGTRLTVL.

This sequence joins TRBV9 and TRBJ1-6; D gene unclear. This CDR3 comprises 13 residues. Trimming removed 4 bases at V and 7 bases at J, with 9 bases between. Germline V CDR1 and CDR2: SGDLS, YYNGEE. CDR3 loop: CASSIGKNSPLHF. CDR3 in DNA: TGTGCCAGCAGCATCGGGAAGAATTCACCCCTCCACTTT.